This T cell receptor (beta chain) was captured by sequencing in a study of T-cell memory formation after mild COVID-19. Across the whole study: The study found TCR clusters largely donor specific.

Of note for this clonotype: Its specificity is unknown.

Constant-segment-primed 5'RACE gave TCR alpha and TCR beta cDNA libraries with sample barcodes and UMIs. Via MiXCR, TCRdb re-called the 5' RACE reads, giving one row per CDR3 protein. Of hundreds of thousands of distinct CDR3 sequences listed, less than 25% are singletons. The CDR3 sequence is 17 residues long. V lost 3 bases and J lost 0, with 15 bases in between. Germline CDR1 reads SGHDN; CDR2 reads FVKESK. Study outcomes and limitations: The main location of contracting CD4+ clones was CM and EM, and that of contracting CD8+ clones was EMRA. Nothing showed for sure that second-wave clones peaking on day 37 were SARS-CoV-2 specific.

The material sequenced was PBMCs or a T cell subset sorted from them (not recorded which). This chain joins TRBV14 and TRBJ2-1; the D gene is possibly TRBD1 (6 bases). This TCR came from an adult woman who had mild COVID-19 (a few samples of this study predate the infection). Cell type and time point are not known. CDR3 nucleotide sequence: TGTGCCAGCAGCCAGGATACAGGGCCAGTCTCCTACAATGAGCAGTTCTTC. It encodes CASSQDTGPVSYNEQFF.